These T cell receptor beta chains were read from a single sample in a study of cytomegalovirus exposure and HLA in healthy donors. Produced via immunoSEQ multiplex PCR; TCRdb's table is partial and in-frame only. This repertoire includes 100,000 to 150,000 clones. The specimen was PBMCs. Receptors originate from a man between 18 and 29 years old in good health and CMV-seronegative. The CDR3 runs from the conserved cysteine through the conserved F or W.

>TRBV19
CASRTDYGYTF
>TRBV7-7
CASSAGTSGEYQETQYF
>TRBV7-9
CASSPEGQTYEQYF
>TRBV19
CASSIRASGGKDTQYF
>TRBV6-5
CASRKNRNTGELFF
>TRBV19
CASTPTGNQETQYF
>TRBV4-3
CASSRTGSTDTQYF
>TRBV5-6
CASSLVSTPDTQYF
>TRBV28
CASSLADRRATNEKLFF
>TRBV9
CASSDRIYGYTF
>TRBV7-2
CASSSTIPRAGVYTYEQYF
>TRBV2
CASSESRRRRRTDTQYF
>TRBV30
CAWKGQGAYEQYF
>TRBV7-9
CASSPYIGLSGNTIYF
>TRBV30
CAWSVGLAGGPVGTDTQYF
>TRBV19
CASSPQRVSSYEQYF
>TRBV7-6
CASSLEGVSEAFF
>TRBV6-5
CASSLESFYGYTF
>TRBV5-4
CASSPTSGGYNEQFF
>TRBV28
CASGNRGPNTEAFF